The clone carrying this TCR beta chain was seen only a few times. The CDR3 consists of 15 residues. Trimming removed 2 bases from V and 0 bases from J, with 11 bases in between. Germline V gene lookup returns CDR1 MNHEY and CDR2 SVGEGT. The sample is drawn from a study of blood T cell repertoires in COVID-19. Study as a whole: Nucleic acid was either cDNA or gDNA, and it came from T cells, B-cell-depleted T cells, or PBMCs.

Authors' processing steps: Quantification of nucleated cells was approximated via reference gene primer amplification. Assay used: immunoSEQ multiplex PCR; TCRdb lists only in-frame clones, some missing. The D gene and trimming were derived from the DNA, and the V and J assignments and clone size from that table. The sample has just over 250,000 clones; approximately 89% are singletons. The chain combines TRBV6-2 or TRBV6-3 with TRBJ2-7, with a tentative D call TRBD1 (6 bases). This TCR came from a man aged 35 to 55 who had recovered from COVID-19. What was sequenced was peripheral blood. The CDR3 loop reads CASSYGTRFSYEQYF. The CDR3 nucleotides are TGTGCCAGCAGTTACGGGACACGGTTCTCCTACGAGCAGTACTTC.